What follows are 27 T cell receptor beta chains derived from one specimen sequenced in a study of CD8 T cells in Susac syndrome. Random hexamers were used to reverse transcribe the RNA input (about 0.5 to 1 ug). A single record per CDR3 protein comes from TCRdb applying MiXCR to the immunoSEQ multiplex PCR reads. The repertoire holds 150,000 to 200,000 distinct CDR3 sequences, more than 90% seen once, with around 0.093% in the top ten. The source material was CD4+ T cells from PBMCs. These receptors were taken from a human donor with multiple sclerosis.

The chain combines TRBV5-1 with TRBJ2-2; the D is unclear. The CDR3 consists of 14 residues. V lost 0 bases and J lost 3, with 6 bases in between. Per the germline V gene, CDR1 is SGHRS and CDR2 is YFSETQ. CDR3 sequence: CASSLAWDTGELFF. The CDR3 DNA sequence: TGCGCCAGCAGCTTGGCCTGGGACACCGGGGAGCTGTTTTTT.

The chain recombines TRBV29-1 with TRBJ2-5; TRBD1 might be the D (5 bases). The CDR3 covers 15 residues. Germline CDR1 reads SQVTM; CDR2 reads ANQGSEA. The ends were cut back, 6 bases at V and 1 base at J, with 18 bases in the middle. CDR3 sequence (DNA): TGCAGCGTCACTTTCTTGACAGCCACCCAAGAGACCCAGTACTTC. Amino acids: CSVTFLTATQETQYF.

The chain combines TRBV28 with TRBJ2-1, with D perhaps matching TRBD1 or TRBD2 (5 bases each). V dropped 3 bases and J dropped 6 bases, with 15 bases sitting between them. Germline V gives CDR1 MDHEN, CDR2 SYDVKM. The CDR3 has 15 amino acids. In DNA, the CDR3 is TGTGCCAGCAGTTTTGGGGGACGTGGAGTCAATGAGCAGTTCTTC. Residues: CASSFGGRGVNEQFF.

This clonotype has only one observation. The chain uses TRBV9 and TRBJ1-1; TRBD1 matches at 7 bases. J was trimmed by 6 bases and V by 4 bases; bases with no gene match: 6. The CDR3 spans 13 residues. Germline loops: CDR1 SGDLS, CDR2 YYNGEE. In nucleotides, the CDR3 is TGTGCCAGCAGCCCCGGGACAGCATCTGAAGCTTTCTTT. Amino acid sequence: CASSPGTASEAFF.

The V call is TRBV12-3 or TRBV12-4, the J call TRBJ2-7; 12 bases align to TRBD2. V shed 4 bases, J shed 6 bases, and the junction held 4 bases outside the gene matches. CDR3 length: 14 amino acids. The CDR3, as DNA: TGTGCCAGCAGTTCTAGCGGGGGGGCCTCCGAGCAGTACTTC. This sequence encodes CASSSSGGASEQYF.

The chain couples TRBV11-3 to TRBJ2-5; TRBD2 is a possible D gene (6 bases). The germline CDR1 and CDR2 sequences are SGHNT and YENEEA. V lost 5 bases to trimming and J lost 4 bases, with 20 bases between them. The CDR3 length is 16 residues. The DNA of the CDR3 is TGTGCCAGCAGCCCCGGGAGCCCCGGGGCGGGAGAGACCCAGTACTTC. This encodes CASSPGSPGAGETQYF.

The rearrangement joins TRBV20-1 to TRBJ2-1, with 7 bases identical to TRBD1. The germline gives CDR1 DFQATT, CDR2 SNEGSKA (reference sequence). The V segment lost 2 bases and the J segment 7 bases; nucleotides outside the gene matches: 5. This CDR3 contains 13 residues. In nucleotides, the CDR3 is TGCAGTGCTAGAACCGGGACAGTGAATGAGCAGTTCTTC. It is translated as CSARTGTVNEQFF.

This chain links TRBV18 with TRBJ1-2; no definite D call. The CDR3 extends over 15 amino acids. The V and J ends lost 3 bases and 0 bases respectively, with 11 bases between them. From germline, CDR1 is KGHSH and CDR2 LQKENI. DNA for the CDR3: TGTGCCAGCTCACCCCGGACGGCCTCTAACTATGGCTACACCTTC. Its translation: CASSPRTASNYGYTF.

The chain has TRBV28 and TRBJ1-6; perhaps TRBD1 as D (6 bases). Trimming shortened V by 7 bases and J by 6 bases, and 19 bases separated the two germline ends. CDR1 MDHEN and CDR2 SYDVKM come from the germline V gene. This CDR3 spans 16 amino acids. CDR3 coding DNA: TGTGCCAGCACCCCAGTAGGGCAGGGGACTAATTCACCCCTCCACTTT. It encodes CASTPVGQGTNSPLHF.

This chain uses TRBV12-3 or TRBV12-4 with TRBJ2-7; weak D call: TRBD2 (5 bases). V dropped 6 bases and J dropped 6 bases, with 9 bases sitting between them. The CDR3 loop spans 11 amino acids. The CDR3 DNA follows: TGTGCCAGCAGCCCCGGGGTCGAGCAGTACTTC. This codes for CASSPGVEQYF.

Here the CDR3 DNA reads TGTGCCAGCAGTGAAGCACTAACAGGGTTGTCTAATTCACCCCTCCACTTT. Its protein product is CASSEALTGLSNSPLHF. J is TRBJ1-6 and V is TRBV2, with D possibly being TRBD1 (6 bases). CDR3 length equals 17 residues. V was trimmed by 0 bases and J by 6 bases, leaving 15 bases between them. CDR1 is SNHLY and CDR2 is FYNNEI in the germline V gene. Complete variable domain (other parts from reference TRBV2 and TRBJ1-6): EPEVTQTPSHQVTQMGQEVILRCVPISNHLYFYWYRQILGQKVEFLVSFYNNEISEKSEIFDDQFSVERPDGSNFTLKIRSTKLEDSAMYFCASSEALTGLSNSPLHFGNGTRLTVT.

The chain has TRBV18 and TRBJ2-2, with 7 bases fitting TRBD1. With V trimmed by 8 bases and J by 5 bases, 11 bases remained unmatched. The CDR3 is 15 amino acids. Looked up from germline, CDR1 is KGHSH and CDR2 is LQKENI. CDR3 sequence (DNA): TGTGCCAGCCTCGCTGGGACAGCCGAAACCGGGGAGCTGTTTTTT. It specifies CASLAGTAETGELFF.

The chain combines TRBV3-1 with TRBJ1-1, with D unclear. Germline CDR1 LGHDT, CDR2 YNNKEL (reference sequence). The CDR3 spans 13 residues. V was cut by 3 bases and J by 7 bases, with 12 bases left in between. As DNA, the CDR3 is TGTGCCAGCAGCCATTTGGACGCTAATGAAGCTTTCTTT. Translated: CASSHLDANEAFF.

The gene calls are TRBV7-9 and TRBJ2-3; D may be TRBD1 (6 bases). The CDR3 is made up of 17 amino acids. V gave up 0 bases and J gave up 1 base, with 14 bases separating them. Germline lookup yields CDR1 SEHNR and CDR2 FQNEAQ (reference sequence). CDR3 sequence (DNA): TGTGCCAGCAGCTTAGCGCAACAGGGAGTACGCACAGATACGCAGTATTTT. Its protein is CASSLAQQGVRTDTQYF.

The chain employs TRBV20-1 and TRBJ2-7; TRBD2 aligns across 13 bases. Looked up from germline, CDR1 is DFQATT and CDR2 is SNEGSKA (reference sequence). V lost 7 bases and J lost 4; bases outside the gene matches: 4. The CDR3 totals 13 residues. CDR3 protein: CSGWTSGGYEQYF. The CDR3 DNA follows: TGCAGTGGGTGGACTAGCGGGGGTTACGAGCAGTACTTC.

The genes are TRBV30 and TRBJ1-1, with a tentative D call TRBD1 (5 bases). The germline CDR1 and CDR2 sequences are GTSNPN and SVGIG (reference sequence). The CDR3 has 13 residues. Trimming removed 0 bases from V and 4 bases from J, with 9 bases in between. CDR3 residues: CAWSVRGGTEAFF. The DNA for the CDR3 is TGTGCCTGGAGTGTACGCGGGGGCACTGAAGCTTTCTTT.

The rearrangement joins TRBV4-3 to TRBJ2-7, with TRBD2 identical over 9 bases. V trimming: 4 bases; J trimming: 2 bases; junction bases outside the gene matches: 12. CDR1 is LGHNA and CDR2 is YSLEER in the germline V gene. This CDR3 comprises 17 residues. In nucleotides, the CDR3 is TGCGCCAGCAGCCGAGACTTTAGCGGGGGTGGGGCCTACGAGCAGTACTTC. The encoded protein is CASSRDFSGGGAYEQYF.

This chain links TRBV4-3 with TRBJ2-7; a weak D match, TRBD1 (5 bases). This CDR3 is 19 amino acids long. V gave up 1 base and J gave up 0 bases, with 22 bases separating them. CDR1 LGHNA and CDR2 YSLEER come from the germline V gene. The CDR3: CASSQGAAVTGTRSYEQYF. The DNA of the CDR3 is TGCGCCAGCAGCCAAGGCGCCGCAGTAACAGGAACCCGCTCCTACGAGCAGTACTTC.

The genes are TRBV7-3 and TRBJ2-3, with 7 bases fitting TRBD1. V lost 5 bases to trimming and J lost 6 bases; unmatched junction nucleotides: 8. Per germline, CDR1 SGHTA and CDR2 FQGTGA. This CDR3 spans 14 amino acids. The chain's CDR3 is CASSPNRGLDTQYF. In DNA form, the CDR3 reads TGTGCCAGCAGCCCTAATAGGGGGCTGGATACGCAGTATTTT.

This chain joins TRBV20-1 and TRBJ2-2, with 9 positions matching TRBD1. CDR3 length equals 15 residues. Germline CDR1 DFQATT, CDR2 SNEGSKA (reference sequence). The J segment lost 0 bases and the V segment lost 4 bases, leaving 3 bases of the junction unmatched. The CDR3 nucleotides are TGCAGTGCTATTAGGACAGGGGCGAACACCGGGGAGCTGTTTTTT. It specifies CSAIRTGANTGELFF.

The J gene is TRBJ1-5, the V gene TRBV6-5, with a possible D match to TRBD1 (6 bases). Per the germline V gene, CDR1 is MNHEY and CDR2 is SVGAGI. V lost 11 bases, J lost 0 bases, and 11 bases lay in between. The CDR3 contains 13 residues. This chain's CDR3 is CAAGEHSNQPQHF. The CDR3 bases are TGTGCCGCAGGGGAGCATAGCAATCAGCCCCAGCATTTT.

CDR3 sequence reads: CAWSVGTSRADTQYF. The CDR3 DNA reads TGTGCCTGGAGTGTCGGGACTTCGAGGGCAGATACGCAGTATTTT. The J gene is TRBJ2-3, the V gene TRBV30; possibly TRBD2 for D (6 bases). Germline lookup yields CDR1 GTSNPN and CDR2 SVGIG (reference sequence). Trimming removed 0 bases from V and 4 bases from J, with 14 bases in between. This CDR3 has 15 residues.

The chain is built from TRBV30 and TRBJ1-5; a possible D gene is TRBD1 (5 bases). Germline values: CDR1 GTSNPN, CDR2 SVGIG (reference sequence). V dropped 3 bases and J dropped 7 bases, with 19 bases sitting between them. The CDR3 is made up of 15 amino acids. The CDR3 sequence: CAWRGRENSLQPQHF. The CDR3 bases are TGTGCCTGGAGAGGCAGGGAGAATAGTTTGCAGCCCCAGCATTTT. The complete variable domain, with remaining parts taken from reference TRBV30 and TRBJ1-5, reads SQTIHQWPATLVQPVGSPLSLECTVEGTSNPNLYWYRQAAGRGLQLLFYSVGIGQISSEVPQNLSASRPQDRQFILSSKKLLLSDSGFYLCAWRGRENSLQPQHFGDGTRLSIL.

This clonotype appeared a few times. The J gene is TRBJ2-7, the V gene TRBV18; no clear D. CDR3 length: 13 residues. Trimming shortened V by 3 bases and J by 1 base, and 7 bases separated the two germline ends. CDR1 and CDR2 from the germline V gene are KGHSH and LQKENI. In nucleotides, the CDR3 is TGTGCCAGCTCACCTCCCAGTTCCTACGAGCAGTACTTC. This codes for CASSPPSSYEQYF.

The chain combines TRBV29-1 with TRBJ2-7, with D perhaps TRBD1 (5 bases). Trimming cost V 0 bases and J 2 bases, with 5 bases left between them. Germline assignment: CDR1 SQVTM and CDR2 ANQGSEA. CDR3 length: 12 residues. The CDR3 region is CSVEDRAYEQYF. The CDR3, as DNA: TGCAGCGTTGAAGACAGGGCCTACGAGCAGTACTTC.

V and J are TRBV7-9 and TRBJ1-2; D call uncertain. There are 13 residues in the CDR3. Trimming took 6 bases from V and 6 from J, leaving 14 bases between them. In germline, CDR1 is SEHNR, CDR2 FQNEAQ (reference sequence). The CDR3 reads CASRDTVLDGYTF. The CDR3 DNA sequence: TGTGCCAGCAGGGATACAGTGTTGGATGGCTACACCTTC.

The CDR3 DNA sequence: TGTGCCAGCAGTTCAGCGGGGACAGGGAGGCTACCCGGGGAGCTGTTTTTT. Residues: CASSSAGTGRLPGELFF. The chain carries TRBV12-3 or TRBV12-4 and TRBJ2-2; 9 positions match TRBD1. The CDR3 is 17 residues long. Unmatched junction bases numbered 12, after V lost 4 bases and J lost 6 bases.